Described below is a single T cell receptor (beta chain) sequence and its context. The data were taken from a study of early T cells in non-severe SARS-CoV-2 infection. Individual cDNA molecules carried attached unique molecular identifiers. TCRdb itself ran the 5' RACE reads through MiXCR, one entry per CDR3 protein. The table records about 92,000 distinct CDR3 sequences, 14% of them present only once. The specimen sequenced was whole blood. The sequence came from an adult who was a healthcare worker with PCR-confirmed SARS-CoV-2 infection or an uninfected control (not recorded which).

The CDR3 DNA sequence: TGCAGTGCTATGGGGCCCGGACGTGAAAAACTGTTTTTT. This gives the protein CSAMGPGREKLFF. The J gene is TRBJ1-4, the V gene TRBV20-1; D is possibly TRBD1 (5 bases). Between the trimmed V and J ends, which lost 4 bases and 7 bases, there was a span of 13 bases. This CDR3 has 13 residues. Germline V gene lookup returns CDR1 DFQATT and CDR2 SNEGSKA (reference sequence).